This TCR beta chain came from a study of shared T cell receptors in the human thymus. Sequencing was performed with immunoSEQ multiplex PCR; in TCRdb, only in-frame clones are kept and a portion is missing. The data contain 500,000 to 750,000 clones, around 89% of them singletons. The same sample was also used in a study of human thymus T cells. From that paper: Those donating were healthy Finnish infants in corrective surgery for congenital heart defects. From resections taken during corrective heart surgery, the thymus tissue was obtained. What appeared biased in thymic and blood repertoires was the usage of V and J genes. The related literature has documented a marked overlap of thymic repertoires among unrelated individuals.

Sequences were obtained from thymocytes. The receptor's source is a boy less than two years old with a congenital heart defect.

CDR3 amino acids: CASSPHLGQAFSYEQYF. In DNA form, the CDR3 reads TGTGCCAGCAGTCCCCACCTGGGACAGGCGTTTTCCTACGAGCAGTACTTC. The chain links TRBV27 to TRBJ2-7; 8 bases agree with TRBD1. J gave up 1 base and V 5 bases, and 13 bases lay outside the gene matches. The germline V gene has CDR1 MNHEY and CDR2 SMNVEV (reference sequence). The CDR3 is 17 residues long.